The 2 T cell receptor beta chains reported below all come from one sample, sequenced in a study of T cells in Graves' hyperthyroidism and ophthalmopathy. Using RNA transcripts as the source, TCR beta CDR3 regions were amplified. HTBI primers drove first-round RT-PCR of the TCR CDR3. A single record per CDR3 protein comes from TCRdb applying MiXCR to the multiplex PCR reads. The sample contains 300,000 to 450,000 distinct CDR3 sequences, 13% of which appear only once. Sequencing was carried out using blood. The source of these receptors is a man aged 25-40 years with Graves' hyperthyroidism that later progressed to Graves' ophthalmopathy.

Many counts were recorded for this clonotype. The chain is built from TRBV7-2 and TRBJ2-7, with 8 bases aligning to TRBD2. The ends lost 5 bases at V and 0 bases at J; junction bases unmatched: 12. In germline, CDR1 is SGHTA, CDR2 FQGNSA. This CDR3 comprises 17 residues. CDR3 loop: CASSPGRASGYSYEQYF. In DNA, the CDR3 is TGTGCCAGCAGCCCCGGGCGGGCTAGCGGGTACTCCTACGAGCAGTACTTC. Drawing the rest from reference TRBV7-2 and TRBJ2-7, the complete variable domain is GAGVSQSPSNKVTEKGKDVELRCDPISGHTALYWYRQSLGQGLEFLIYFQGNSAPDKSGLPSDRFSAERTGGSVSTLTIQRTQQEDSAVYLCASSPGRASGYSYEQYFGPGTRLTVT.

This clonotype has just a few counts. The rearrangement joins TRBV20-1 to TRBJ2-5, with TRBD2 matching 14 bases. This CDR3 spans 16 amino acids. Germline values: CDR1 DFQATT, CDR2 SNEGSKA (reference sequence). Trimming took 5 bases from V and 2 from J; bases not matched to a gene: 7. As DNA, the CDR3 is TGCAGTGCTGCCCCGGGACTAGCGGGGGAACAAGAGACCCAGTACTTC. Its translation: CSAAPGLAGEQETQYF.